The 14 T cell receptor beta chains in this list originate from one sample, sequenced in a study of blood T cell repertoires in COVID-19 (dated by TCRdb to the early 2020s). The library was built by means of the immunoSEQ multiplex PCR assay. TCRdb obtained this table from immuneACCESS and retained in-frame rearrangements with V and J assigned. These tables miss some clones; where compared with another copy, unresolved V genes account for less than half of the shortfall, and the remainder is unexplained. This sample holds around 130,000 clones; approximately 89% were observed only once. Jointly, the top ten make up about 3.6% of the sample. Input material: peripheral blood. These receptors were obtained from a woman aged 60 to 75 with acute or convalescent COVID-19.

V usage is TRBV10-1 and J usage is TRBJ2-7; 7 bases line up with TRBD2. The CDR3 covers 14 residues. Losses at the gene ends were 6 bases for V and 6 bases for J; bases not matched to a gene: 11. From germline, CDR1 is WNHNN and CDR2 SYGVQD (reference sequence). The CDR3 reads CASRGEGGRSEQYF. CDR3 nucleotides: TGCGCCAGCAGGGGGGAAGGCGGGAGAAGCGAGCAGTACTTC.

This clone was seen once. The chain recombines TRBV7-9 with TRBJ1-1; D ambiguous. Germline assignment: CDR1 SEHNR and CDR2 FQNEAQ (reference sequence). The CDR3 is 13 amino acids. Trimming stripped 3 bases from V and 1 base from J, with 6 bases between. The CDR3 loop is CASSFQANTEAFF. The DNA for the CDR3 is TGTGCCAGCAGCTTTCAGGCGAACACTGAAGCTTTCTTT.

DNA of the CDR3: TGTGCCAGCAGTTTGCCAGGGGGAAATGAAAAACTGTTTTTT. Its translation: CASSLPGGNEKLFF. The chain is built from TRBV27 and TRBJ1-4; 7 bases fit TRBD1. The length of the CDR3 is 14 residues. The germline CDR1 and CDR2 sequences are MNHEY and SMNVEV (reference sequence). V shed 3 bases and J 5 bases; nucleotides not matched to a gene: 3.

The chain employs TRBV5-1 and TRBJ1-1; D is ambiguous. V gave up 0 bases and J gave up 6 bases, with 18 bases separating them. There are 16 residues in the CDR3. Per the germline V gene, CDR1 is SGHRS and CDR2 is YFSETQ. CDR3 bases: TGCGCCAGCAGCTTGGGAGCCGGAGCCGCCAACTCTGAAGCTTTCTTT. It specifies CASSLGAGAANSEAFF.

The chain recombines TRBV28 with TRBJ2-1, with 10 bases matching TRBD2. The CDR3 is 15 residues long. Germline-derived CDR1 and CDR2 are MDHEN and SYDVKM. Trimming cost V 5 bases and J 6 bases; bases outside gene matches: 7. CDR3 coding DNA: TGTGCCAGCAGTCCGTTAGCGGGAGGCTTCAATGAGCAGTTCTTC. This codes for CASSPLAGGFNEQFF. Drawing the rest from reference TRBV28 and TRBJ2-1, the complete variable domain is DVKVTQSSRYLVKRTGEKVFLECVQDMDHENMFWYRQDPGLGLRLIYFSYDVKMKEKGDIPEGYSVSREKKERFSLILESASTNQTSMYLCASSPLAGGFNEQFFGPGTRLTVL.

This sequence joins TRBV5-4 and TRBJ2-6; TRBD1 matches 7 bases. Losses at the gene ends were 4 bases for V and 2 bases for J; bases not matched to a gene: 6. CDR3 length: 16 residues. Germline V lookup: CDR1 SGHNT, CDR2 YYREEE (reference sequence). CDR3 sequence reads: CASSVDRNAGANVLTF. In DNA, the CDR3 is TGTGCCAGCAGCGTGGACAGGAACGCTGGGGCCAACGTCCTGACTTTC.

This clone has a single count. V gene TRBV10-3 combines with J gene TRBJ1-5; D is possibly TRBD1 (6 bases). The CDR3 is 17 amino acids. The germline V and J ends were trimmed by 3 bases and 1 base, with 16 bases remaining between them. Germline lookup yields CDR1 ENHRY and CDR2 SYGVKD. The CDR3 loop is CAISEPAGVGSNQPQHF. DNA for the CDR3: TGTGCCATCAGTGAACCTGCAGGGGTTGGAAGCAATCAGCCCCAGCATTTT.

This clone was observed once. CDR3 in DNA: TGTGCCACAAATCAGGGGAACTATGGCTACACCTTC. This encodes CATNQGNYGYTF. The J gene is TRBJ1-2, the V gene TRBV10-3, with D possibly matching TRBD1 (6 bases). Trimming took 10 bases from V and 2 from J, leaving 11 bases between them. The CDR3 runs to 12 residues. From germline, CDR1 is ENHRY and CDR2 SYGVKD.

This clone has a single count. The chain combines TRBV6-6 with TRBJ2-7, with 7 bases fitting TRBD1. The CDR3 is made up of 14 amino acids. V was clipped by 8 bases and J by 1 base; unmatched bases: 8. The germline CDR1 and CDR2 sequences are MNHNY and SVGAGI (reference sequence). CDR3 sequence: CASQDRTQSYEQYV. The CDR3 bases are TGTGCCAGCCAGGACAGGACTCAGTCCTACGAGCAGTACGTC.

The genes are TRBV30 and TRBJ2-3; D uncertain. The V gene's germline CDR1 is GTSNPN and CDR2 SVGIG (reference sequence). The CDR3 runs to 12 residues. With 2 bases removed from V and 5 bases from J, the gap between germline ends came to 8 bases. The CDR3 region has the DNA TGTGCCTGGAGTCTGGGCGAAGATACGCAGTATTTT. Its protein product is CAWSLGEDTQYF.

This clone showed up just once. The rearrangement joins TRBV19 to TRBJ1-2; the match to TRBD1 covers 9 bases. V lost 7 bases and J lost 6; bases outside the gene matches: 15. Germline V CDR1 and CDR2: LNHDA, SQIVND (reference sequence). This CDR3 has 16 amino acids. The CDR3 spells CASTETGGSGSDGYTF. The CDR3 bases are TGTGCCAGTACGGAAACAGGGGGCTCGGGTTCGGATGGCTACACCTTC.

Many counts were recorded for this clone. The genes are TRBV2 and TRBJ1-5; D unclear. In germline, CDR1 is SNHLY, CDR2 FYNNEI. This CDR3 region has 14 residues. Trimming took off 6 bases at V and 4 bases at J, with 13 bases between the two ends. As DNA, the CDR3 is TGTGCCAGCAGCCGGACTTCCCAAAATCAGCCCCAGCATTTT. Protein product: CASSRTSQNQPQHF.

This clone was counted a few times. The chain couples TRBV7-3 to TRBJ2-3; TRBD2 agrees at 15 bases. Germline CDR1 and CDR2: SGHTA and FQGTGA. V gave up 1 base and J gave up 4 bases; unmatched junction bases: 9. The CDR3 loop spans 19 amino acids. The CDR3 loop reads CASSLMGLAGGVPADTQYF. Here the CDR3 DNA reads TGTGCCAGCAGCTTAATGGGACTAGCGGGAGGAGTCCCAGCAGATACGCAGTATTTT. Supplemented by reference TRBV7-3 and TRBJ2-3, the full variable domain reads GAGVSQTPSNKVTEKGKYVELRCDPISGHTALYWYRQSLGQGPEFLIYFQGTGAADDSGLPNDRFFAVRPEGSVSTLKIQRTERGDSAVYLCASSLMGLAGGVPADTQYFGPGTRLTVL.

The chain uses TRBV6-5 and TRBJ2-2; the match to TRBD2 covers 10 bases. V dropped 0 bases and J dropped 4; count of bases not matched to a gene: 2. In germline, CDR1 is MNHEY, CDR2 SVGAGI. The CDR3 consists of 16 residues. The CDR3 sequence is CASSYSAGGPTGELFF. The CDR3 nucleotides are TGTGCCAGCAGTTACTCAGCGGGAGGGCCCACCGGGGAGCTGTTTTTT.